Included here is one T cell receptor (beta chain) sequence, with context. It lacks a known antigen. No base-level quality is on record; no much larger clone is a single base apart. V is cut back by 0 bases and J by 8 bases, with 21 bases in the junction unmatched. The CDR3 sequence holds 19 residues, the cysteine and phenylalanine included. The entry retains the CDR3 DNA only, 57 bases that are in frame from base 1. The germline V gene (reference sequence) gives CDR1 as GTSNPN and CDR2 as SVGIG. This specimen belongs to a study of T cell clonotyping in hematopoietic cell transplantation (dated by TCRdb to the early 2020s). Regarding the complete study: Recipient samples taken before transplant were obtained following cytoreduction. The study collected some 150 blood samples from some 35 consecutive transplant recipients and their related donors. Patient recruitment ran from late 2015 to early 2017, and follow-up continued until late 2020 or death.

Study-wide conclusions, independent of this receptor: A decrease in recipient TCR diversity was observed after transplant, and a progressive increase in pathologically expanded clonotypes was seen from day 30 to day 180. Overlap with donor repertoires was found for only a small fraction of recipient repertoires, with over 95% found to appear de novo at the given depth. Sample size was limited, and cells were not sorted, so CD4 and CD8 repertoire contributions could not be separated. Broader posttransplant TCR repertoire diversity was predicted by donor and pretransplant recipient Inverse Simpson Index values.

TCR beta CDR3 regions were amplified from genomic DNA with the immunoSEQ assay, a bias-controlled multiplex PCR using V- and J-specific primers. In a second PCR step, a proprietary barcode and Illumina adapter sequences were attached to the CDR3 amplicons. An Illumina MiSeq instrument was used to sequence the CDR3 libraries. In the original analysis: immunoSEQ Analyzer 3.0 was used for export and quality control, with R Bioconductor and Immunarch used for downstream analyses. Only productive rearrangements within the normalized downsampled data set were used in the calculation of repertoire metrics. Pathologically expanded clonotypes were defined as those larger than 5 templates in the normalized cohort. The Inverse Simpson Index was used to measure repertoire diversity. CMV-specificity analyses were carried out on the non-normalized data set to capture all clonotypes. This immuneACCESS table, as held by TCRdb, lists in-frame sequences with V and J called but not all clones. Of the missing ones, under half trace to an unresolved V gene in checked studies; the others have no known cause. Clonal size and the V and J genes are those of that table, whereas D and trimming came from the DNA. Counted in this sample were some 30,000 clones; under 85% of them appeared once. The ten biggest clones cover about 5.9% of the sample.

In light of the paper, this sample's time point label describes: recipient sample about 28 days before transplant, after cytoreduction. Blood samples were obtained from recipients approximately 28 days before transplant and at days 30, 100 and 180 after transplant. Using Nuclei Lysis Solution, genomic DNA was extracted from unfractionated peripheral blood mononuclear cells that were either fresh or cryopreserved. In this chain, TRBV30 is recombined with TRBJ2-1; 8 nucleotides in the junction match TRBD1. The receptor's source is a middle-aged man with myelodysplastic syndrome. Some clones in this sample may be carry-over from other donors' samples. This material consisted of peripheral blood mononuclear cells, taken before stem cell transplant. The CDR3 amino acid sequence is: CAWSVRLMWVTGGLDEQFF. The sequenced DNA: TGTGCCTGGAGTGTACGGCTAATGTGGGTTACAGGGGGGTTAGATGAGCAGTTCTTC.